The T cell receptor (beta chain) under discussion was sequenced for a study of blood T cells in healthy people across ages. Study background: For every two T cells, template switching captured about one barcoded beta molecule. Study-level points and caveats: Diversity of TCR beta per million T cells declined in a roughly linear way with age.

Next came a second PCR, run for about 7 to 11 cycles, which used a sample-barcoded 5' primer along with a J-beta primer mix. TCRdb re-analysed the 5' RACE reads in MiXCR, keeping a single row per CDR3 protein. The sample holds 780,000 or so distinct CDR3 sequences; just over 55% are singletons and the top ten take about 26%. A few counts support this clonotype. Its antigen remains unknown. J lost 4 bases, V lost 6 bases, and 5 bases had no gene match. CDR3 length: 14 amino acids. Germline V gene lookup returns CDR1 MNHEY and CDR2 SMNVEV (reference sequence). The V and J genes are TRBV27 and TRBJ2-5; TRBD1 matches 10 bases. Sequencing was done on a sample of blood. The clonotype originates from a middle-aged man in good health. CDR3 coding DNA: TGTGCCAGCAGCTGGACAGGGGGGTCAGAGACCCAGTACTTC. Translation: CASSWTGGSETQYF.